This record looks at one T cell receptor (beta chain) sequence and its context. Which antigen it targets is not known. No per-base quality is available; no much larger clone lies one base away. In the same sample, other DNA sequences code for this CDR3. The entry originates in a study of shared clonotypes between healthy human individuals (dated by TCRdb to 2018 to 2020). Study-wide context: The cohort comprised two women and a few men aged 18 to 49 years. For each donor, CD4 naive and CD4 memory were each run on three plates, CD8 naive on two plates, and CD8 memory on one plate. To estimate repertoire size and how much clonotype sharing occurs between individuals, the study deeply sequenced the blood TCR repertoires of roughly 5 healthy adults. Libraries were prepared and TCR repertoires were sequenced by different laboratories using diverse techniques, in order to increase sequencing depth and limit assay-specific biases. Per donor, leukapheresis produced somewhere between about 0.94 and 9 billion PBMCs.

CD8 naive samples consisted of CD45RO-negative cells that were positively selected for CCR7, yielding a CD45RA+CCR7+ population without TemRA cells. Donors were healthy HIV-negative adults with no recently reported acute infections or vaccinations. All donors were Caucasian adults living in Nashville, Tennessee, USA. Blood was obtained by leukapheresis, after which PBMCs were separated by Ficoll-Histopaque density gradient centrifugation and cryopreserved in liquid nitrogen vapor phase. Analytical flow cytometry was used to check the purity and quantity of every magnetically sorted T cell population. Genomic DNA was isolated from each sorted fraction and quantified by UV absorbance on a Nanodrop 2000c. TCR CDR3 regions were amplified from genomic DNA by multiplex PCR using the deep immunoSEQ assay. Genomic DNA extracted from each cell subset was distributed evenly over all wells of several immunoSEQ 96-well plates, and each plate served as one replicate. Each replicate PCR for sorted subsets received roughly 200 ng genomic DNA, equal to roughly 29,000 T cell genomes. Purified libraries were quantified with a Qubit 3.0 fluorometer, sized on a Bioanalyzer 2100, and re-quantified with the KAPA Library Quantification kit. Every immunoSEQ 96-well plate was sequenced on a separate single-read 150-cycle Illumina NextSeq 550 flow cell. For the original study's pipeline: Because the immunoSEQ output included only junctional sequences and no quality scores, the filtering could not be the same as the filtering used for full-length reads. Sequences were annotated with PyIR, a Python wrapper for IgBLAST v1.9, and V/J genes and CDR3 were assigned using IMGT germline references. Reads were removed for weak V/J assignments (E-value above 1e-6), missing CDR3, stop codons, out-of-frame junctions, or ambiguous translated residues. A V3J clonotype was defined by an identical inferred V gene, J gene, and CDR3 amino acid sequence. Percentage overlap between repertoires was calculated by dividing the number of shared unique clonotypes by the size of the smaller repertoire. Richness of each repertoire was evaluated using RTK rarefaction, the Chao1 estimator, and Recon v2.1 estimates of unobserved clonotypes. Generation probabilities for all TCRbeta clonotypes obtained by the gDNA method from a handful of donors were computed using OLGA. Not all clones reach the TCRdb copy of this immuneACCESS table, which keeps in-frame sequences only. Checked studies attribute under half of the gap to unresolved V genes and leave the rest unexplained. Clonal size and the V and J genes are those of that table, whereas D and trimming came from the DNA. The sample table lists 2 million to 2.5 million clones, 93% of them with a count of one. The top ten hold about 1.5% of the sample.

Findings and caveats that apply to the study as a whole: Pairwise subsampling indicated that sequencing depth was expected to affect the degree of clonotype sharing among donors. Incomplete sequencing was indicated by rarefaction of sorted-subset datasets, despite the large sequencing depth. Higher generation probabilities were observed for clonotypes shared by all four sorted-subset donors than for non-shared clonotypes. Across four donors, 4.5% to 6.5% of naive CD4, 3.5% of naive CD8, around 2.5% of memory CD4, and over 0.35% of memory CD8 clonotypes were shared. Because the study included only a small number of donors, the genetic and exposure-history diversity represented was limited. Naive subsets generally had larger estimated clonotype richness than memory subsets. Only blood was sampled, and tissue TCR repertoires likely differ from those in blood.

Specimen: naive CD8+ T cells from PBMCs. The cell subset or site label on this specimen signifies: CD45RA+CCR7+. This receptor was taken from a man in his late teens or twenties in good health. Some clones in this sample may be carry-over from other donors' samples.

For the CDR3, the sequence is CASSPGLNTEAFF. The DNA sequence is TGTGCCAGCAGCCCAGGACTGAACACTGAAGCTTTCTTT. The rearranged chain carries TRBV6-5 and TRBJ1-1, with the D gene call left open. V is reduced by 6 bases and J by 0 bases, leaving a spacing of 8 bases between them. CDR1 and CDR2 are read off the germline V gene as MNHEY and SVGAGI. The CDR3 holds 13 amino acids from the cysteine to the phenylalanine. The read is trimmed to its CDR3 DNA, 39 bases read in frame from base 1.